The clone carrying this T cell receptor (beta chain) was seen a few times. What it recognizes is unknown. This entry is derived from a study of T-cell reconstitution after alpha-beta-depleted transplantation in children. Unique molecular identifiers were incorporated when the TCRbeta library was constructed. One entry per CDR3 protein, called by TCRdb with MiXCR from the PCR reads. Found here are roughly 670,000 distinct CDR3 sequences, around 14% of them singletons; the top ten hold approximately 0.8%. General study findings and limits: Newly made T cells mostly supplied T-cell counts and diversity one year after transplant. Roughly two months post-transplant, alpha-beta T cells reportedly originated from several hundred graft clones that had expanded.

The CDR3 spans 16 residues. The germline V gene has CDR1 SGHAT and CDR2 FQNNGV. Losses at the gene ends were 5 bases for V and 1 base for J; bases not matched to a gene: 5. The receptor comes from a girl aged 2 to 10 with congenital amegakaryocytic thrombocytopenia, due to receive a stem cell transplant. The chain combines TRBV11-2 with TRBJ2-7; 13 bases match TRBD2. The material was PBMCs, obtained before TCRalphabeta/CD19-depleted stem cell transplant. This CDR3 is CASSRKLAGGSYEQYF. Here the CDR3 DNA reads TGTGCCAGCAGCCGAAAACTAGCGGGAGGGTCCTACGAGCAGTACTTC.